This T cell receptor (beta chain) came from a study of type 1 and type 2 diabetes patients. As for the study in general: The cohort mixed type 1 diabetes, type 2 diabetes and nondiabetic donors. CD4+ or CD8+ T cells were positively selected from PBMCs with microbeads.

Trimming took 11 bases from V and 2 from J; bases not matched to a gene: 5. Germline CDR1 and CDR2: LNHDA and SQIVND (reference sequence). CDR3 size: 13 residues. PCR was run on genomic DNA. A primer set of 30 forward and 13 reverse primers amplified the CDR3. TCRdb called the multiplex PCR reads again in MiXCR, with one record for every CDR3 protein. This table has about 270,000 distinct CDR3 sequences, more than 45% appearing once. For this clonotype: Its antigen remains unknown.

Findings of the study overall: Type 2 diabetes repertoires were more diverse than type 1 diabetes repertoires.

Sequenced input: peripheral blood mononuclear cells (PBMCs). V is TRBV19 and J is TRBJ2-5; 10 nucleotides align to TRBD1. This TCR was recovered from a man aged 18-30 years with type 2 diabetes. Written as DNA, the CDR3 is TGTGCCGTGGGGGGACAGGGGCAAGAGACCCAGTACTTC. Protein sequence: CAVGGQGQETQYF.